Listed here are 10 T cell receptor beta chains from one sample, sequenced in a study of blood T cell repertoires in COVID-19. The data were produced by immunoSEQ multiplex PCR, yet TCRdb's version contains in-frame clones alone and is incomplete. The sample consists of 220,000 or so clones, approximately 84% of them appearing once. Sequenced input: peripheral blood. The receptors were gathered from a woman aged 25 to 39 who had recovered from COVID-19.

The rearrangement uses TRBV19 and TRBJ2-3; 8 bases agree with TRBD1. Trimming at V came to 10 bases and at J to 1 base, leaving 4 bases not matched to a gene. This CDR3 has 13 residues. Germline-derived CDR1 and CDR2 are LNHDA and SQIVND (reference sequence). For the CDR3, the DNA is TGTGCCACCGGACAGGGCGGCACAGATACGCAGTATTTT. It is translated as CATGQGGTDTQYF.

This chain links TRBV28 with TRBJ2-5, with D uncertain. The length of the CDR3 is 14 residues. Deletions cut 3 bases from V and 1 base from J, with 9 bases between. Germline loops: CDR1 MDHEN, CDR2 SYDVKM. The CDR3 loop is CASSFYYRQETQYF. CDR3 coding DNA: TGTGCCAGCAGTTTTTATTATCGCCAAGAGACCCAGTACTTC.

The V and J genes are TRBV6-5 and TRBJ2-7; D ambiguous. The CDR3 contains 12 residues. Germline CDR1 is MNHEY and CDR2 is SVGAGI. Trimming took 6 bases from V and 3 from J, leaving 9 bases between them. In nucleotides, the CDR3 is TGTGCCAGCAGCAGAGACAACTACGAGCAGTACTTC. This sequence encodes CASSRDNYEQYF.

The CDR3 DNA is TGCGCCAGCGCGCTCGCTACCGGTACGGGACAAGAGACCCAGTACTTC. It encodes CASALATGTGQETQYF. V is TRBV5-1 and J is TRBJ2-5; maybe TRBD2 (5 bases). This CDR3 contains 16 residues. CDR1 and CDR2 from the germline V gene are SGHRS and YFSETQ. V was trimmed by 7 bases and J by 2 bases, leaving 21 bases between them.

The chain links TRBV6-5 to TRBJ2-3; maybe TRBD2 (5 bases). Deletions cut 7 bases from V and 3 bases from J, with 14 bases between. This CDR3 is 14 amino acids long. Germline loops: CDR1 MNHEY, CDR2 SVGAGI. CDR3 nucleotide sequence: TGTGCCAGCACCCTTCGGGGTGGGACAGATACGCAGTATTTT. Translation: CASTLRGGTDTQYF.

The rearrangement links TRBV6-5 to TRBJ1-5; D not certain. V was trimmed by 0 bases and J by 7 bases, leaving 13 bases between them. CDR1 MNHEY and CDR2 SVGAGI come from the germline V gene. The CDR3 is 15 amino acids. In DNA form, the CDR3 reads TGTGCCAGCAGTTACTCGGCGGACTTGGGGCAGCCCCAGCATTTT. It specifies CASSYSADLGQPQHF.

The V call is TRBV3-1 (or the pseudogene TRBV3-2), the J call TRBJ1-2; weak D call: TRBD1 (5 bases). Germline V lookup: CDR1 LGHDT, CDR2 YNNKEL (reference sequence). Trimming pared 6 bases from V and 7 bases from J, leaving 12 bases between. CDR3 length: 12 residues. CDR3 bases: TGTGCCAGCAGGGGGCTATTGGGTGGCTACACCTTC. Its protein product is CASRGLLGGYTF.

The V and J genes are TRBV11-2 and TRBJ1-6; TRBD1 is a possible D gene (5 bases). Germline V gene lookup returns CDR1 SGHAT and CDR2 FQNNGV. This CDR3 has 14 residues. The V end was cut by 10 bases, the J end by 7 bases, with 17 bases between. The CDR3 DNA is TGTGCCACCACGGGAGGGGCTGGGAATTCACCCCTCCACTTT. Residues: CATTGGAGNSPLHF.

The gene calls are TRBV4-1 and TRBJ2-1; D call uncertain. This CDR3 region has 14 residues. CDR1 is MGHRA and CDR2 is YSYEKL in the germline V gene. Trimming took off 0 bases at V and 4 bases at J, with 7 bases between the two ends. This CDR3 reads CASSQDRQYNEQFF. Written as DNA, the CDR3 is TGCGCCAGCAGCCAAGATCGCCAGTACAATGAGCAGTTCTTC.

V usage is TRBV27 and J usage is TRBJ2-5; D perhaps matches TRBD2 (5 bases). Germline V gene lookup returns CDR1 MNHEY and CDR2 SMNVEV (reference sequence). V lost 8 bases to trimming and J lost 1 base, with 11 bases between them. This CDR3 region has 13 residues. This chain's CDR3 is CASVGRGQETQYF. The CDR3, as DNA: TGTGCCAGCGTAGGACGGGGCCAAGAGACCCAGTACTTC.